The entry below describes one T cell receptor (beta chain). Its antigen specificity is not known. No much larger clonotype is one base removed from it; base qualities were not supplied. The library was prepared using the immunoSEQ multiplex PCR assay. Sourced from immuneACCESS, this table was stored by TCRdb with only in-frame sequences that have V and J called. A share of the clones is absent; for the studies checked, an unresolved V gene accounts for under half, and the remainder has no known explanation. Within this sample are 85,000 to 100,000 clones, with nearly 97% of them counted one time only. About 0.26% of the sample belongs to the ten largest clones. The cysteine opens and the phenylalanine closes a CDR3 of 13 amino acids. Solely the CDR3 DNA is kept, with 39 bases framed from the first base. Taken from the germline V gene, the CDR1 and CDR2 loops are SGHDT and YYEEEE. Cut back by 6 bases and 8 bases, the V and J ends lie 15 bases apart.

These data originate in a study of technical replicates of blood from a few donors (dated by TCRdb to the late 2010s). The clonotype comes from a human donor in good health. The sequenced sample consisted of T cells isolated from PBMCs. The rearranged chain carries TRBV5-6 and TRBJ2-1; TRBD1 might be the D gene, on 5 matching bases. The CDR3 region has the sequence CASKPNWGDEQFF. The nucleotide sequence is TGTGCCAGCAAGCCGAATTGGGGCGATGAGCAGTTCTTC.